Here is one TCR beta chain with its context. The data derive from a study of T cell repertoires in ileal Crohn's disease. Time point given: neoterminal ileum biopsy at postoperative endoscopy, about 6 months after surgery. The CDR3 sequence is 15 residues long. Profiled with immunoSEQ multiplex PCR; TCRdb holds only in-frame clones, not every one. The repertoire holds over 10,000 clones, with about three quarters as singletons. The receptor was derived from an adult with Crohn's disease. The chain joins TRBV21-1 to TRBJ2-1; whether TRBD1, the table's D call, matches the DNA was not checked. TRBV21-1 is an annotated pseudogene. Sequencing input: ileal tissue. In DNA, the CDR3 is TGTGCCAGCAGCACTCCAGACAGGGCCCACAATGAGCAGTTCTTC. Translation: CASSTPDRAHNEQFF.